This T cell receptor beta chain derives from a study of blood T cell repertoires in COVID-19. Study at large: Both acute and convalescent COVID-19 samples were obtained from the United States, Italy and Spain.

V trimming: 0 bases; J trimming: 5 bases; junction bases outside the gene matches: 4. Per the germline V gene, CDR1 is SGHRS and CDR2 is YFSETQ. The CDR3 sequence is 14 residues long. In the source study's methods: It was from reference gene primer amplification that nucleated cell counts were estimated. Only in-frame clones appear in the TCRdb table, and some are missing; sequencing was by immunoSEQ multiplex PCR. The D gene and trimming were derived from the DNA, and the V and J assignments and clone size from that table. Among about 380,000 clones listed, 81% were seen once. This chain joins TRBV5-1 and TRBJ2-5; 7 bases agree with TRBD2. This receptor was identified in a human donor with acute or convalescent COVID-19. The donor label of this sample is uncertain. The sequenced material came from peripheral blood. This chain's CDR3 is CASSLGLAAETQYF. The CDR3 DNA sequence: TGCGCCAGCAGCTTGGGACTAGCCGCGGAGACCCAGTACTTC.